The clone carrying this TCR beta chain was counted between two and nine times. The antigen remains undetermined. Some clones are missing from TCRdb's copy, which holds only in-frame ones; the method was immunoSEQ multiplex PCR. The sample consists of about 32,000 clones, around 70% of them appearing once. The entry originates in a study of vaccination effects on CD4 cells after COVID-19. Study findings and constraints: Relatively few convalescent patients took part in the study, which had no early post-infection timepoints. Late after vaccination, infection- and vaccine-induced clones showed marked clonal contraction. Healthy vaccinees' vaccine-induced clones included only 1 of 255 cross-reacting with common cold coronaviruses.

V was trimmed by 2 bases and J by 3 bases, leaving 17 bases between them. Per germline, CDR1 SGHNT and CDR2 YYREEE (reference sequence). The CDR3 loop spans 16 amino acids. Viral peptide pool expansion of antigen-specific CD4+ T cells preceded sequencing in the ViraFEST assay. With 10 days of culture completed, CD4+ T cells were isolated. All participants had two doses of either the BNT162b2 or mRNA-1273 vaccine. Neither prior SARS-CoV-2 infection nor positive nucleocapsid antibodies were present in the vaccine recipients. This clonotype originated in a human donor who received a COVID-19 vaccine. Sequences were derived from CD4+ T cells from PBMCs cultured with HCoV-229E spike peptides, sampled after COVID-19 vaccination. J is TRBJ1-2 and V is TRBV5-4; maybe TRBD1 (6 bases). Here the CDR3 reads CASSFGGAQGDYGYTF. In DNA, the CDR3 is TGTGCCAGCAGCTTTGGGGGGGCGCAGGGAGACTATGGCTACACCTTC.